The present T cell receptor (beta chain) was sequenced within a study of blood T cell repertoires in COVID-19. The protocol was immunoSEQ multiplex PCR, while the TCRdb copy is restricted to in-frame clones and leaves out a portion. This table has fewer than 300,000 clones, approximately 84% appearing once. Germline CDR1 is SQVTM and CDR2 is ANQGSEA. Trimming shortened V by 6 bases and J by 8 bases, and 10 bases separated the two germline ends. The CDR3 totals 11 residues. This clone was picked up one time. The chain employs TRBV29-1 and TRBJ1-4, with D possibly matching TRBD1 (5 bases). Sequenced sample: peripheral blood. The TCR sequence derives from a human donor in a cohort sampled during active COVID-19. This CDR3 reads CSVGEGEKLFF. The CDR3 region has the DNA TGCAGCGTAGGGGAAGGCGAAAAACTGTTTTTT. The entire variable domain, with the rest obtained from reference TRBV29-1 and TRBJ1-4, is as follows: SAVISQKPSRDICQRGTSLTIQCQVDSQVTMMFWYRQQPGQSLTLIATANQGSEATYESGFVIDKFPISRPNLTFSTLTVSNMSPEDSSIYLCSVGEGEKLFFGSGTQLSVL.